This TCR beta chain was captured in a study of blood T cell repertoires in COVID-19. Germline V gene data show CDR1 as SGHRS and CDR2 as YFSETQ. The CDR3 spans 14 residues. V was pared by 3 bases and J by 5 bases, with 6 bases of the junction left unmatched. TCRdb's table, derived via immunoSEQ multiplex PCR, lists solely in-frame clones and lacks some. The sample includes almost 200,000 clones, around 79% of them seen just once. Sequencing was carried out using peripheral blood. This sequence originates from a woman aged 40 to 49 with COVID-19, enrolled during active disease. This chain links TRBV5-1 with TRBJ2-3; 7 bases match TRBD2. The CDR3 coding sequence is TGCGCCAGCAGCTCAGGGAGGGTTGAAGATACGCAGTATTTT. Translating gives CASSSGRVEDTQYF.